This TCR beta chain was sequenced for a study of blood T cell repertoires in COVID-19. Germline V gene sequence: CDR1 SGHDN, CDR2 FVKESK. Trimming pared 1 base from V and 3 bases from J, leaving 9 bases between. This CDR3 spans 14 amino acids. Only in-frame clones appear in the TCRdb table, and some are missing; sequencing was by immunoSEQ multiplex PCR. The top ten clones hold around 1.2% of a sample with about 270,000 clones, about 91% of them seen once. The TCR originated in a woman aged 40 to 50 with acute COVID-19. The sequencing sample was made of PBMCs or T cells enriched from blood (not recorded which). The chain links TRBV14 to TRBJ1-2; D gene ambiguous. The DNA of the CDR3 is TGTGCCAGCAGCCAAGGGGCTCGAGACTATGGCTACACCTTC. Translated, it gives CASSQGARDYGYTF.